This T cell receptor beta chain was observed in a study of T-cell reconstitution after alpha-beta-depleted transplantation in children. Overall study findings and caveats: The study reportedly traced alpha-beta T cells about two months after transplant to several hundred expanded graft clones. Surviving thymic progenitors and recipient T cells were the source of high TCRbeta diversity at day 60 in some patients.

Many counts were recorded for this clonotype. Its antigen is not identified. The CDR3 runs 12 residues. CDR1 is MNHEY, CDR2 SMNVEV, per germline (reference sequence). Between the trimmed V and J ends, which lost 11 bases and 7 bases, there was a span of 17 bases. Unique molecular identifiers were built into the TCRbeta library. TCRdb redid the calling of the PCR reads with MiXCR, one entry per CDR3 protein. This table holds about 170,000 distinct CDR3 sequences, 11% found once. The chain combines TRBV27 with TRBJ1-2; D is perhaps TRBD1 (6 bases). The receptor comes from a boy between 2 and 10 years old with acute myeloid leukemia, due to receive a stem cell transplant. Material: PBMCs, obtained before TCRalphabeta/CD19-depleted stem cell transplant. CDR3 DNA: TGTGCCGCCTTCGGGGGCGTGGGTGGCTACACCTTC. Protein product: CAAFGGVGGYTF.